This TCR beta chain was captured in a study of OX40 agonist ivuxolimab in advanced cancers. Study observations and caveats: CD4+ and CD8+ blood T cells expanded clonally by week 6 at 0.1 to 3.0 mg/kg.

TCRdb's table, derived via immunoSEQ multiplex PCR, lists solely in-frame clones and lacks some. The sample holds around 66,000 clones, roughly 80% seen once. This clone came up a few times. Its target is unknown. This receptor was obtained from an adult with an advanced solid tumor such as melanoma, head and neck, liver or kidney cancer. Sequencing used CD4+ or CD8+ T cells sorted from blood, obtained in a trial of the OX40 agonist ivuxolimab.

CDR3: CASSRAGGLGDTQYF. CDR3 coding DNA: TGTGCCAGCAGCCGAGCGGGGGGGCTCGGAGATACGCAGTATTTT. The chain joins TRBV7-3 to TRBJ2-3; 10 nucleotides line up with TRBD2. Germline-derived CDR1 and CDR2 are SGHTA and FQGTGA. The CDR3 runs 15 residues. The V and J ends lost 5 bases and 5 bases, in that order; junction bases with no gene match: 7.